The 20 T cell receptor beta chains below were found in one sample sequenced in a study of blood T cells in healthy people across ages. Primed by a sample-barcoded 5' primer and a J-beta primer mix, a second PCR proceeded for about 6 to 11 cycles. TCRdb redid the calling of the 5' RACE reads with MiXCR, one entry per CDR3 protein. The table has 850,000 to 1,300,000 distinct CDR3 sequences, 40% to 45% seen once. The sample consisted of blood. These receptors came from a woman aged 55-75 years in good health.

V is TRBV14 and J is TRBJ2-7; 9 bases map to TRBD1. This CDR3 is built from 15 residues. In germline, CDR1 is SGHDN, CDR2 FVKESK. Trimming cost V 5 bases and J 7 bases; bases outside gene matches: 12. CDR3 residues: CASSSLGQGLLEQYF. For the CDR3, the DNA is TGTGCCAGCAGCAGCTTGGGACAGGGACTTCTGGAGCAGTACTTC.

The V and J genes are TRBV12-3 or TRBV12-4 and TRBJ1-5, with D unresolved. This CDR3 has 15 residues. Trimming shortened V by 4 bases and J by 1 base, and 11 bases separated the two germline ends. CDR3 in amino acids: CASSSGMYSNQPQHF. The CDR3 DNA follows: TGTGCCAGCAGTTCCGGTATGTACAGCAATCAGCCCCAGCATTTT.

The chain joins TRBV5-6 to TRBJ1-2; D is possibly TRBD1 (6 bases). Trimming took 4 bases from V and 4 from J, leaving 17 bases between them. CDR1 and CDR2 from the germline V gene are SGHDT and YYEEEE. CDR3 size: 15 residues. CDR3 in amino acids: CASSPGGGPAYGYTF. The DNA for the CDR3 is TGTGCCAGCAGCCCGGGGGGGGGGCCGGCCTATGGCTACACCTTC.

V is TRBV7-6 and J is TRBJ1-6; D call uncertain. Between the trimmed V and J ends, which lost 1 base and 7 bases, there was a span of 17 bases. CDR1 and CDR2 from the germline V gene are SGHVS and FNYEAQ. The CDR3 is 17 residues long. DNA for the CDR3: TGTGCCAGCAGCTTAGAATTGGCTCTCCGAGGCAATTCACCCCTCCACTTT. Amino acid sequence: CASSLELALRGNSPLHF.

The V call is TRBV7-2, the J call TRBJ2-3; D remains unclear. The CDR3 is 13 amino acids. V was shortened by 5 bases and J by 4 bases, with 10 bases between the two germline ends. Germline lookup yields CDR1 SGHTA and CDR2 FQGNSA. Here the CDR3 reads CASSPSRSDTQYF. In DNA form, the CDR3 reads TGTGCCAGCAGCCCGTCCCGCTCAGATACGCAGTATTTT.

This clonotype has at least ten counts. The chain uses TRBV27 and TRBJ2-1, with 7 bases lining up with TRBD1. The germline V gene has CDR1 MNHEY and CDR2 SMNVEV (reference sequence). V shed 4 bases and J 4 bases; nucleotides not matched to a gene: 4. The CDR3 length is 14 residues. CDR3 DNA: TGTGCCAGCAGTTACCGGGACAGTTACAATGAGCAGTTCTTC. This encodes CASSYRDSYNEQFF.

In this sample, this clonotype turned up a few times. This sequence joins TRBV27 and TRBJ2-7; D is ambiguous. CDR1 and CDR2 from the germline V gene are MNHEY and SMNVEV (reference sequence). V was clipped by 5 bases and J by 2 bases, with 19 bases between them. The CDR3 has 16 amino acids. The CDR3 region is CASSPHKQHPAYEQYF. The CDR3 DNA reads TGTGCCAGCAGTCCTCATAAACAGCACCCTGCCTACGAGCAGTACTTC.

This clonotype was seen a single time. One base away lies a much larger clone, so this may be a sequencing read error. This chain links TRBV28 with TRBJ2-7; weak D call: TRBD1 (5 bases). The CDR3 runs 14 residues. CDR1 is MDHEN and CDR2 is SYDVKM in the germline V gene. The CDR3 spells CASSLQGRPYEQNF. The CDR3 bases are TGTGCCAGCAGTTTACAGGGTAGGCCCTACGAGCAGAACTTC.

This clonotype came up once. The chain couples TRBV19 to TRBJ1-5; D call uncertain. CDR3 length equals 14 residues. From germline, CDR1 is LNHDA and CDR2 SQIVND (reference sequence). The ends were cut back, 3 bases at V and 4 bases at J, with 10 bases in the middle. CDR3 region: CASSMGTVNQPQHF. DNA for the CDR3: TGTGCCAGTAGTATGGGAACAGTAAATCAGCCCCAGCATTTT.

The DNA of the CDR3 is TGTGCCAGCAGTTACTCGGCGGGAGAGGGGAACAATGAGCAGTTCTTC. Amino acids: CASSYSAGEGNNEQFF. The rearrangement uses TRBV6-6 and TRBJ2-1; 7 nucleotides align to TRBD2. The length of the CDR3 is 16 residues. J was trimmed by 5 bases and V by 0 bases; bases with no gene match: 7. CDR1 MNHNY and CDR2 SVGAGI come from the germline V gene (reference sequence).

CDR3 residues: CASSLEAVEANTEAFF. The DNA of the CDR3 is TGTGCCAGCAGCTTAGAAGCCGTGGAGGCGAACACTGAAGCTTTCTTT. The chain is built from TRBV11-2 and TRBJ1-1; D gene uncertain. This CDR3 has 16 amino acids. Between the trimmed V and J ends, which lost 0 bases and 1 base, there was a span of 12 bases. Germline CDR1 reads SGHAT; CDR2 reads FQNNGV. Full variable domain (outside the CDR3, taken from reference TRBV11-2 and TRBJ1-1): EAGVAQSPRYKIIEKRQSVAFWCNPISGHATLYWYQQILGQGPKLLIQFQNNGVVDDSQLPKDRFSAERLKGVDSTLKIQPAKLEDSAVYLCASSLEAVEANTEAFFGQGTRLTVV.

The CDR3 DNA sequence: TGTGCCAGCAGTTCCCCGGACCTAGCGGGAGAAGGTTATGAGCAGTTCTTC. This encodes CASSSPDLAGEGYEQFF. The V call is TRBV6-6, the J call TRBJ2-1; TRBD2 matches 10 bases. Germline trimming cut 4 bases from V and 8 bases from J; bases unmatched to any gene: 14. Germline loops: CDR1 MNHNY, CDR2 SVGAGI (reference sequence). CDR3 size: 17 residues.

This clonotype was recorded at least ten times. The V call is TRBV20-1, the J call TRBJ2-1, with TRBD2 as a possible D gene (6 bases). The CDR3 consists of 12 residues. Trimming removed 6 bases from V and 6 bases from J, with 12 bases in between. The germline CDR1 and CDR2 sequences are DFQATT and SNEGSKA (reference sequence). The CDR3 region is CSAHGGSNEQFF. In DNA form, the CDR3 reads TGCAGTGCCCACGGGGGAAGCAATGAGCAGTTCTTC.

The chain has TRBV12-3 or TRBV12-4 and TRBJ2-2; tentative D call: TRBD1 (7 bases). The CDR3 contains 13 residues. V gave up 5 bases and J gave up 7 bases, with 11 bases separating them. CDR3 in amino acids: CASSPRGDGELFF. The CDR3 nucleotides read TGTGCCAGCAGTCCCAGGGGGGACGGGGAGCTGTTTTTT.

The gene calls are TRBV5-5 and TRBJ2-4; D ambiguous. The DNA end favors TRBJ2-5, so the J call may be wrong. The CDR3 loop spans 13 amino acids. Germline CDR1 is SGHKS and CDR2 is YYEKEE (reference sequence). The CDR3 region is CASSWSPGETQYF. In DNA form, the CDR3 reads TGTGCCAGCAGCTGGTCCCCTGGAGAGACCCAGTACTTC.

This clonotype was seen at least ten times. This chain links TRBV2 with TRBJ2-1, with D unresolved. Germline V gene data show CDR1 as SNHLY and CDR2 as FYNNEI. Trimming took off 6 bases at V and 4 bases at J, with 13 bases between the two ends. There are 14 residues in the CDR3. The CDR3 here is CASSDPDVYNEQFF. The CDR3 DNA sequence: TGTGCCAGCAGCGACCCCGACGTATACAATGAGCAGTTCTTC.

This chain joins TRBV29-1 and TRBJ2-7, with 11 nucleotides matching TRBD2. The CDR3 runs to 16 residues. Germline values: CDR1 SQVTM, CDR2 ANQGSEA. V shed 6 bases, J shed 0 bases, and the junction held 10 bases outside the gene matches. CDR3 sequence: CSVDYGTSGLSYEQYF. As DNA, the CDR3 is TGCAGCGTGGACTACGGGACTAGCGGCCTCTCCTACGAGCAGTACTTC.

There are a few counts of this clonotype. The rearrangement joins TRBV5-1 to TRBJ2-7; 8 nucleotides match TRBD2. Trimming cost V 0 bases and J 2 bases; bases outside gene matches: 4. CDR1 and CDR2 (germline): SGHRS, YFSETQ. The CDR3 is 15 amino acids. CDR3 sequence (DNA): TGCGCCAGCAGCTTGGAAGCGGGGGACCCCTACGAGCAGTACTTC. Translated: CASSLEAGDPYEQYF.

In its sample, this clonotype was seen a few times. The chain carries TRBV20-1 and TRBJ2-1; D remains unclear. Trimming took 6 bases from V and 10 from J, leaving 16 bases between them. This CDR3 has 12 amino acids. Germline V gene lookup returns CDR1 DFQATT and CDR2 SNEGSKA (reference sequence). CDR3 loop: CSASYAVGEQFF. The CDR3 region has the DNA TGCAGTGCGAGTTACGCTGTGGGAGAGCAGTTCTTC.

CDR3: CASSPIAGSSSYEQYF. In DNA, the CDR3 is TGTGCCAGCAGTCCGATAGCGGGATCAAGCTCCTACGAGCAGTACTTC. The chain recombines TRBV28 with TRBJ2-7, with TRBD2 identical over 8 bases. CDR3 length equals 16 residues. Germline V gene lookup returns CDR1 MDHEN and CDR2 SYDVKM. V shed 5 bases and J 0 bases; nucleotides not matched to a gene: 9. Variable domain in full (rest from reference TRBV28 and TRBJ2-7): DVKVTQSSRYLVKRTGEKVFLECVQDMDHENMFWYRQDPGLGLRLIYFSYDVKMKEKGDIPEGYSVSREKKERFSLILESASTNQTSMYLCASSPIAGSSSYEQYFGPGTRLTVT.